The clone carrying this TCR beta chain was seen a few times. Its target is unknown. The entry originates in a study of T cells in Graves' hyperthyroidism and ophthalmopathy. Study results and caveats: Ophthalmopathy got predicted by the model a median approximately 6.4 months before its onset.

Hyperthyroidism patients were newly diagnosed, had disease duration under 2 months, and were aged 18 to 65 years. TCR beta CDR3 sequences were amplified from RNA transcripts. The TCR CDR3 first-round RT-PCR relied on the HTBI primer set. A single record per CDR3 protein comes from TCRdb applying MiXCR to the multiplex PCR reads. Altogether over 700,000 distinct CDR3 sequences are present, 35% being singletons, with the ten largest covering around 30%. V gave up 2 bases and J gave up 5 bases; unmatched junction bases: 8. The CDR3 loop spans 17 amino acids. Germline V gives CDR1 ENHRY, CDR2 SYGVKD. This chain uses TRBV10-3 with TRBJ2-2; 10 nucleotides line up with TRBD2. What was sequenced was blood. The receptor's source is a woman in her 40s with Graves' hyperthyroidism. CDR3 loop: CAISEPSGGLGTGELFF. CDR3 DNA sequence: TGTGCCATCAGTGAGCCTAGCGGGGGCCTTGGTACCGGGGAGCTGTTTTTT.